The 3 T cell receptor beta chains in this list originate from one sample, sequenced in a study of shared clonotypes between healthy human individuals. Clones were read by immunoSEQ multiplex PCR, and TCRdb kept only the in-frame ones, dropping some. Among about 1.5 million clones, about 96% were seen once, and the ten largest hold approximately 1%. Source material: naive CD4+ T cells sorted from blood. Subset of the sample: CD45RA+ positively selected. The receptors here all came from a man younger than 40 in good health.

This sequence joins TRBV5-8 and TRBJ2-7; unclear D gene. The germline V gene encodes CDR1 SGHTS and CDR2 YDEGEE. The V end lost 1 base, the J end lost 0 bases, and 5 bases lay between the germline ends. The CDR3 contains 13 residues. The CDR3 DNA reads TGTGCCAGCAGCTTGCCTATCTCCTACGAGCAGTACTTC. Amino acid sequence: CASSLPISYEQYF.

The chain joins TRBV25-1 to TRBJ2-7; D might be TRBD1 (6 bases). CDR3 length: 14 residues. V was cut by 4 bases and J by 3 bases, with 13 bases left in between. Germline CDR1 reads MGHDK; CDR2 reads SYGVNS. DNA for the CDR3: TGTGCCAGCAGTGTAGGGGGTGTAAGCTACGAGCAGTACTTC. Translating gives CASSVGGVSYEQYF.

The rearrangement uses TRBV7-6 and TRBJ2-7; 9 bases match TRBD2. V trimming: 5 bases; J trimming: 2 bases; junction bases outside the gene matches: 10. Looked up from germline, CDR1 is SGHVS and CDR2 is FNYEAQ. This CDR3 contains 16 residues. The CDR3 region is CASSDPSREGTYEQYF. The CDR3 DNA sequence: TGTGCCAGCAGCGACCCCTCGCGGGAGGGAACCTACGAGCAGTACTTC.